This T cell receptor (beta chain) was recovered during a study of OX40 agonist ivuxolimab in advanced cancers. Study-wide results and limits: CD4+ and CD8+ T cells in blood underwent clonal expansion by week 6 at 0.1 to 3.0 mg/kg. Some of the lowest clonal expansion was seen in partial responders at 0.1-3.0 mg/kg.

Of note for this clone: Its target is not known.

CDR3 size: 16 residues. The germline V gene has CDR1 SGHAT and CDR2 FQNNGV. Trimming took 1 base from V and 7 from J; bases not matched to a gene: 11. Measured with immunoSEQ multiplex PCR; TCRdb has only the in-frame clones, and not every one. The sample consists of tens of thousands of clones, around 73% of them appearing once. This TCR came from an adult with an advanced solid tumor such as melanoma, head and neck, liver or kidney cancer. Sequenced material: CD4+ or CD8+ T cells sorted from blood, taken in a trial of the OX40 agonist ivuxolimab. The rearrangement uses TRBV11-2 and TRBJ2-7; TRBD2 matches at 9 bases. The CDR3 sequence: CASSLGGRGRGSEQYF. The CDR3 nucleotides are TGTGCCAGCAGCTTAGGAGGCCGCGGGAGGGGATCTGAGCAGTACTTC. The complete variable domain, with remaining parts taken from reference TRBV11-2 and TRBJ2-7, reads EAGVAQSPRYKIIEKRQSVAFWCNPISGHATLYWYQQILGQGPKLLIQFQNNGVVDDSQLPKDRFSAERLKGVDSTLKIQPAKLEDSAVYLCASSLGGRGRGSEQYFGPGTRLTVT.